This is a list of T cell receptor beta chains from one sample in a study of blood T cell repertoires in COVID-19. Using immunoSEQ multiplex PCR, the repertoire was profiled, and TCRdb retains in-frame clones only, with some absent. In the table there are a few hundred thousand clones, 85% of which are singletons. The sequenced sample was peripheral blood. These receptors came from a woman aged 18 to 35 with acute or convalescent COVID-19. Each CDR3 is given with its conserved first and last residue. The order of the fields is D gene, clone size, V gene, J gene, CDR3 protein, CDR3 DNA. D genes are given only for firm matches. Clone sizes are given selectively: once, few, many, or a class where the clone is expanded.

d_gene: TRBD2; abundance: NA; v_gene: TRBV7-9; j_gene: TRBJ2-7; CDR3aa: CASSPLLAGVYEQYF; CDR3nt: TGTGCCAGCAGCCCTCTCCTAGCGGGGGTCTACGAGCAGTACTTC
d_gene: TRBD1; abundance: once; v_gene: TRBV5-1; j_gene: TRBJ2-2; CDR3aa: CASSLVLTGSTGELFF; CDR3nt: TGCGCCAGCAGCTTGGTGCTGACAGGGAGCACCGGGGAGCTGTTTTTT
d_gene: TRBD1; abundance: few; v_gene: TRBV9; j_gene: TRBJ1-1; CDR3aa: CASSRQGMGTEAFF; CDR3nt: TGTGCCAGCAGCCGACAGGGGATGGGGACTGAAGCTTTCTTT
d_gene: NA; abundance: NA; v_gene: TRBV27; j_gene: TRBJ2-2; CDR3aa: CASSLSGELFF; CDR3nt: TGTGCCAGCAGTCTTTCCGGGGAGCTGTTTTTT
d_gene: NA; abundance: NA; v_gene: TRBV29-1; j_gene: TRBJ1-2; CDR3aa: CSTGYLRGNYGYTF; CDR3nt: TGCAGCACCGGATACTTAAGGGGGAACTATGGCTACACCTTC
d_gene: TRBD1; abundance: NA; v_gene: TRBV19; j_gene: TRBJ2-7; CDR3aa: CASPLGQGFYEQYF; CDR3nt: TGTGCCAGCCCCTTAGGACAGGGTTTTTACGAGCAGTACTTC
d_gene: NA; abundance: NA; v_gene: TRBV6-5; j_gene: TRBJ2-7; CDR3aa: CASSYGGRLTRDEQYF; CDR3nt: TGTGCCAGCAGTTACGGGGGCAGACTAACTCGGGACGAGCAGTACTTC
d_gene: NA; abundance: once; v_gene: TRBV10-3; j_gene: TRBJ1-6; CDR3aa: CAISLDQGGFNSPLHF; CDR3nt: TGTGCCATCAGCCTGGACCAAGGAGGGTTTAATTCACCCCTCCACTTT
d_gene: NA; abundance: NA; v_gene: TRBV6-5; j_gene: TRBJ2-5; CDR3aa: CASPGISGEQETQYF; CDR3nt: TGTGCCAGCCCGGGTATTAGCGGAGAGCAAGAGACCCAGTACTTC
d_gene: NA; abundance: few; v_gene: TRBV4-1; j_gene: TRBJ1-5; CDR3aa: CASSQTPITGYQPQHF; CDR3nt: TGCGCCAGCAGCCAAACACCCATCACAGGGTATCAGCCCCAGCATTTT
d_gene: TRBD1; abundance: NA; v_gene: TRBV3-1/TRBV3-2; j_gene: TRBJ2-5; CDR3aa: CASSQKGTGVAETQYF; CDR3nt: TGTGCCAGCAGCCAAAAAGGGACAGGGGTAGCGGAGACCCAGTACTTC
d_gene: TRBD2; abundance: once; v_gene: TRBV2; j_gene: TRBJ2-1; CDR3aa: CASFWTSGTSSYNEQFF; CDR3nt: TGTGCCAGCTTTTGGACTAGCGGGACTAGCTCCTACAATGAGCAGTTCTTC
d_gene: NA; abundance: NA; v_gene: TRBV6-5; j_gene: TRBJ1-2; CDR3aa: CASSYRQSNYGYTF; CDR3nt: TGTGCCAGCAGTTACCGACAGTCTAACTATGGCTACACCTTC
d_gene: NA; abundance: few; v_gene: TRBV7-9; j_gene: TRBJ1-4; CDR3aa: CASSLARQGEKLFF; CDR3nt: TGTGCCAGCAGCTTAGCGCGGCAGGGAGAAAAACTGTTTTTT
d_gene: TRBD1; abundance: NA; v_gene: TRBV28; j_gene: TRBJ2-7; CDR3aa: CASSPLFHTGTDYEQYF; CDR3nt: TGTGCCAGCAGCCCACTTTTCCATACCGGGACAGACTACGAGCAGTACTTC
d_gene: NA; abundance: once; v_gene: TRBV7-3; j_gene: TRBJ2-3; CDR3aa: CASSPRRADTQYF; CDR3nt: TGTGCCAGCAGCCCCCGCCGGGCAGATACGCAGTATTTT
d_gene: NA; abundance: once; v_gene: TRBV7-3; j_gene: TRBJ2-3; CDR3aa: CASSSHLGGASTDTQYF; CDR3nt: TGTGCCAGCAGCTCCCACCTGGGGGGGGCTAGCACAGATACGCAGTATTTT
d_gene: TRBD1; abundance: NA; v_gene: TRBV6-5; j_gene: TRBJ2-5; CDR3aa: CASSYRTSGTGLDF; CDR3nt: TGTGCCAGCAGTTATAGGACCTCCGGGACAGGGTTAGACTTC
d_gene: NA; abundance: NA; v_gene: TRBV12-3/TRBV12-4; j_gene: TRBJ1-1; CDR3aa: CASSLGGEAFF; CDR3nt: TGTGCCAGCAGCCTCGGTGGGGAGGCTTTCTTT
d_gene: NA; abundance: NA; v_gene: TRBV11-2; j_gene: TRBJ1-1; CDR3aa: CASSLQGYTEAFF; CDR3nt: TGTGCCAGCAGCTTACAGGGCTACACTGAAGCTTTCTTT
d_gene: TRBD2; abundance: NA; v_gene: TRBV5-1; j_gene: TRBJ2-1; CDR3aa: CASSLGGQRGLINEQFF; CDR3nt: TGCGCCAGCAGCTTGGGAGGCCAGCGGGGTCTTATTAATGAGCAGTTCTTC
d_gene: TRBD1; abundance: NA; v_gene: TRBV19; j_gene: TRBJ1-1; CDR3aa: CASTRQGNTEAFF; CDR3nt: TGTGCCAGTACTCGACAGGGAAACACTGAAGCTTTCTTT
d_gene: TRBD2; abundance: NA; v_gene: TRBV28; j_gene: TRBJ2-5; CDR3aa: CASSLCPAGGPSETQYF; CDR3nt: TGTGCCAGCAGTTTATGCCCAGCGGGAGGGCCGTCAGAGACCCAGTACTTC
d_gene: NA; abundance: NA; v_gene: TRBV6-5; j_gene: TRBJ1-6; CDR3aa: CASSPEDFGNSPLHF; CDR3nt: TGTGCCAGCAGTCCCGAGGACTTTGGTAATTCACCCCTCCACTTT
d_gene: NA; abundance: NA; v_gene: TRBV6-1; j_gene: TRBJ1-1; CDR3aa: CASREGRVLNTEAFF; CDR3nt: TGTGCCAGCAGAGAAGGGAGGGTTTTAAACACTGAAGCTTTCTTT
d_gene: TRBD1; abundance: NA; v_gene: TRBV5-6; j_gene: TRBJ1-2; CDR3aa: CASSPGQAMVGYTF; CDR3nt: TGTGCCAGCAGCCCCGGACAGGCAATGGTTGGCTACACCTTC
d_gene: NA; abundance: few; v_gene: TRBV11-1; j_gene: TRBJ2-1; CDR3aa: CASLPRGAHNEQFF; CDR3nt: TGTGCCAGCCTCCCCCGGGGGGCCCACAATGAGCAGTTCTTC
d_gene: TRBD1; abundance: NA; v_gene: TRBV11-2; j_gene: TRBJ1-2; CDR3aa: CASSLGQYNYGYTF; CDR3nt: TGTGCCAGCAGCTTGGGACAGTACAACTATGGCTACACCTTC
d_gene: NA; abundance: NA; v_gene: TRBV24-1; j_gene: TRBJ2-1; CDR3aa: CATSEKGHLPYNEQFF; CDR3nt: TGTGCCACCAGTGAAAAAGGACACCTGCCCTACAATGAGCAGTTCTTC
d_gene: TRBD1; abundance: many; v_gene: TRBV7-9; j_gene: TRBJ2-7; CDR3aa: CASRQGASEQYF; CDR3nt: TGTGCCAGCAGACAGGGGGCTAGCGAGCAGTACTTC
d_gene: NA; abundance: NA; v_gene: TRBV25-1; j_gene: TRBJ2-1; CDR3aa: CASSDKGAHRYNEQFF; CDR3nt: TGTGCCAGCAGTGATAAAGGGGCCCACCGATACAATGAGCAGTTCTTC
d_gene: TRBD1; abundance: NA; v_gene: TRBV2; j_gene: TRBJ1-4; CDR3aa: CASSSRGQVEKLFF; CDR3nt: TGTGCCAGCAGTTCCAGGGGGCAAGTCGAAAAACTGTTTTTT
d_gene: NA; abundance: NA; v_gene: TRBV11-1; j_gene: TRBJ1-1; CDR3aa: CASSLVEGNTEAFF; CDR3nt: TGTGCCAGCAGCTTAGTAGAGGGCAACACTGAAGCTTTCTTT
d_gene: TRBD1; abundance: NA; v_gene: TRBV24-1; j_gene: TRBJ2-1; CDR3aa: CATSEWTGNEQFF; CDR3nt: TGTGCCACCAGTGAATGGACAGGGAATGAGCAGTTCTTC
d_gene: NA; abundance: NA; v_gene: TRBV6-6; j_gene: TRBJ1-1; CDR3aa: CASRISGGRGTEAFF; CDR3nt: TGTGCCAGCCGTATTTCGGGGGGTCGCGGTACTGAAGCTTTCTTT
d_gene: TRBD2; abundance: NA; v_gene: TRBV11-2; j_gene: TRBJ2-7; CDR3aa: CASRHLVGTSGEQYF; CDR3nt: TGTGCCAGCAGACACCTTGTCGGGACTAGCGGCGAGCAGTACTTC
d_gene: TRBD1; abundance: NA; v_gene: TRBV2; j_gene: TRBJ2-7; CDR3aa: CASRPDRVSLEQYF; CDR3nt: TGTGCCAGCAGGCCGGACAGGGTGTCCTTGGAGCAGTACTTC
d_gene: NA; abundance: NA; v_gene: TRBV12-3/TRBV12-4; j_gene: TRBJ1-5; CDR3aa: CASSRGGQPQHF; CDR3nt: TGTGCCAGCTCGAGGGGAGGCCAGCCCCAGCATTTT
d_gene: NA; abundance: once; v_gene: TRBV18; j_gene: TRBJ1-5; CDR3aa: CASSSETPSSNQPQHF; CDR3nt: TGTGCCAGCTCATCAGAGACACCGTCAAGCAATCAGCCCCAGCATTTT
d_gene: TRBD1; abundance: NA; v_gene: TRBV18; j_gene: TRBJ2-7; CDR3aa: CASSLGTGAYEQYF; CDR3nt: TGTGCCAGCTCACTTGGGACAGGGGCCTACGAGCAGTACTTC
d_gene: TRBD2; abundance: NA; v_gene: TRBV12-5; j_gene: TRBJ2-7; CDR3aa: CASGLAGTYYEQYF; CDR3nt: TGTGCTAGCGGACTAGCGGGCACATACTACGAGCAGTACTTC
d_gene: TRBD1; abundance: NA; v_gene: TRBV6-2/TRBV6-3; j_gene: TRBJ1-1; CDR3aa: CASSRQGHNTEAFF; CDR3nt: TGTGCCAGCAGTCGACAGGGTCATAACACTGAAGCTTTCTTT
d_gene: TRBD1; abundance: NA; v_gene: TRBV11-2; j_gene: TRBJ1-4; CDR3aa: CASSLPGTGPTNEKLFF; CDR3nt: TGTGCCAGCAGCTTACCCGGGACAGGGCCTACTAATGAAAAACTGTTTTTT